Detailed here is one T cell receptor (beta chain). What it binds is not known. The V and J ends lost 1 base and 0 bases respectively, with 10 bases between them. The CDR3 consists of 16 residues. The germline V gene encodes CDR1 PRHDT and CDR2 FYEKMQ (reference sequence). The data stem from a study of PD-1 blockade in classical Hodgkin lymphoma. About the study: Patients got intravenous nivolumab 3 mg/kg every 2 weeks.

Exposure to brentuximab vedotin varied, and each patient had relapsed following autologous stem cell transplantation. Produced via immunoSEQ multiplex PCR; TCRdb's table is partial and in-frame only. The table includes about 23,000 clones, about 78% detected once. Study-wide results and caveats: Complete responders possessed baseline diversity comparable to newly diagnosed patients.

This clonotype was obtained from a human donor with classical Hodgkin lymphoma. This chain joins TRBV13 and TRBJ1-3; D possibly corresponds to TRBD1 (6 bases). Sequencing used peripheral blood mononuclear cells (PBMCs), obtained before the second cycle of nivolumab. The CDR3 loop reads CASSLVGGVSGNTIYF. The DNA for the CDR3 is TGTGCCAGCAGCTTAGTGGGGGGCGTCTCTGGAAACACCATATATTTT.